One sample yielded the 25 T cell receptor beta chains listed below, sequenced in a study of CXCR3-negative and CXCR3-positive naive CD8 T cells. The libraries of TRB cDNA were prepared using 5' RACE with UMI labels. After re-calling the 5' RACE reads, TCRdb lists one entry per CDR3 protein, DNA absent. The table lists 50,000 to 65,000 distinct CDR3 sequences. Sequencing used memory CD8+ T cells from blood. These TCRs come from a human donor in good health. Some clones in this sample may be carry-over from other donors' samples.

CDR3: CASSPRTRLAGELFF. The V and J genes are TRBV11-2 and TRBJ2-2; TCRdb calls TRBD2, which cannot be checked without DNA. The CDR3 consists of 15 residues. CDR1 is SGHAT, CDR2 FQNNGV, per germline.

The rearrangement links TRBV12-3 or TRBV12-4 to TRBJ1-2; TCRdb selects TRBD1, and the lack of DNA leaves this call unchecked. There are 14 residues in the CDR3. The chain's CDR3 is CASSFSGQGYGYTF.

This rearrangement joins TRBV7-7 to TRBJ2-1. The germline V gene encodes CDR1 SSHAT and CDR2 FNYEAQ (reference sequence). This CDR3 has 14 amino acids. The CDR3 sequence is CASSLALGDHEQFF.

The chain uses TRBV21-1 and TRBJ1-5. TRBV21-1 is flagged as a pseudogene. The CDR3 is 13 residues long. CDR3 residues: CASRYRTNQPQHF.

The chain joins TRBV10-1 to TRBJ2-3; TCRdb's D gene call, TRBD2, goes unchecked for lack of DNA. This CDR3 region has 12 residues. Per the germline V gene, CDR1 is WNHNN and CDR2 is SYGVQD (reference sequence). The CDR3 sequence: CASSEGLDTQYF.

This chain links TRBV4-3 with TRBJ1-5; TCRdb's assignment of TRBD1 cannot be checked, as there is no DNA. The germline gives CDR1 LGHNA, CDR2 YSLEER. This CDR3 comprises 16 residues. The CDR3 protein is CASSQDFGGAGQPQHF.

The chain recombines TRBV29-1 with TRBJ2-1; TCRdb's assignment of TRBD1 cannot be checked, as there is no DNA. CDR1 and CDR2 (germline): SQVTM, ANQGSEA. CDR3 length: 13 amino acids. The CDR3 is CSVKGGSYNEQFF.

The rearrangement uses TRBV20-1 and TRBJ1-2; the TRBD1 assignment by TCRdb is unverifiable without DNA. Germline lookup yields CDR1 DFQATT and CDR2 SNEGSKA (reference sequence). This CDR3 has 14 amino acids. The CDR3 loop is CSCAMQDGEIGYTF.

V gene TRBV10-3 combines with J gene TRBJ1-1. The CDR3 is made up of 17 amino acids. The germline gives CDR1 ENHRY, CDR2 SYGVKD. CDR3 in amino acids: CAISDFGESTLNTEAFF.

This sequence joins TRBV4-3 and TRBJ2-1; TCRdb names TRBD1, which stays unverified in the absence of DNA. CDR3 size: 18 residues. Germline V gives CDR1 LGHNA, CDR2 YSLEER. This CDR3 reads CASSAEGLAGSSYNEQFF.

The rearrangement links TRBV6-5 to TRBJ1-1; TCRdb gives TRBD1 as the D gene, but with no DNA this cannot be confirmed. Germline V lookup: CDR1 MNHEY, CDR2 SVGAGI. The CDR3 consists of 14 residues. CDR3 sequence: CASTLGQINTEAFF.

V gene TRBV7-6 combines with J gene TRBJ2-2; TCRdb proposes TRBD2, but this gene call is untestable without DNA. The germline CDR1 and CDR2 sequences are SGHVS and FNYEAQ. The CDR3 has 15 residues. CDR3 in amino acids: CASSLLTTNTGELFF.

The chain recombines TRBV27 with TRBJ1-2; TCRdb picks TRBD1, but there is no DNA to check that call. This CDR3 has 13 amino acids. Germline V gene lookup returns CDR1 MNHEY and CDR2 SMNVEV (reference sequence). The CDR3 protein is CASSPTGFYGYTF.

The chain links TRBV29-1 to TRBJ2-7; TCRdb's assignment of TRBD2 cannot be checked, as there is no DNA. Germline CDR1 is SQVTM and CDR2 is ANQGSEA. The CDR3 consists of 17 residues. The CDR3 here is CSVEDHSGRAGSYEQYF.

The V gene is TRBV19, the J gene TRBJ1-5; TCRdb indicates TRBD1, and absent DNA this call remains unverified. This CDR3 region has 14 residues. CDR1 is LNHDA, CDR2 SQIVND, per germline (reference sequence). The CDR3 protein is CASSIQGVDQPQHF.

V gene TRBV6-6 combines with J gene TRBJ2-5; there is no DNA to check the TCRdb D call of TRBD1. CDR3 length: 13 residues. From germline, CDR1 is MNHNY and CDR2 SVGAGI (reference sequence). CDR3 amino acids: CATRRSVQETQYF.

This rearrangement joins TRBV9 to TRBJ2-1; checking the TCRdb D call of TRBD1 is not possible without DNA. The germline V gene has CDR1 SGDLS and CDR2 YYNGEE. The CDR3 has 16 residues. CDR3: CASSPPPGRARNEQFF.

CDR3 residues: CSGGPTDTQYF. The V call is TRBV29-1, the J call TRBJ2-3; no DNA is available, so the TRBD1 call from TCRdb remains unchecked. CDR1 is SQVTM and CDR2 is ANQGSEA in the germline V gene. The CDR3 runs 11 residues.

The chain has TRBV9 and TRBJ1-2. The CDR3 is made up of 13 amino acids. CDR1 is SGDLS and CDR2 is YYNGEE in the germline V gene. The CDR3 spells CASSGKESYGYTF.

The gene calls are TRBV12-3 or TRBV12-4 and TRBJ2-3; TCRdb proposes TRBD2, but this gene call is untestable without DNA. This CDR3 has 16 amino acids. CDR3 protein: CASSLFPAGGYDTQYF.

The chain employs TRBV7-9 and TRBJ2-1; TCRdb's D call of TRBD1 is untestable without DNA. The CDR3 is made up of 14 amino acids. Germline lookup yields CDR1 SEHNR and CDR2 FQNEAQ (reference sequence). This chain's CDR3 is CASSSRDRGNEQFF.

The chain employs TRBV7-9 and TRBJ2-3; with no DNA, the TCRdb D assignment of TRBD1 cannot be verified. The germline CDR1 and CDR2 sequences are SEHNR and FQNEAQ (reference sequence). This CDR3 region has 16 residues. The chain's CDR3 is CASSFVLGQGPDTQYF.

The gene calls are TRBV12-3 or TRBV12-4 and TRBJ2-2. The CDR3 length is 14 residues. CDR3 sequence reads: CASSAGWNTGELFF.

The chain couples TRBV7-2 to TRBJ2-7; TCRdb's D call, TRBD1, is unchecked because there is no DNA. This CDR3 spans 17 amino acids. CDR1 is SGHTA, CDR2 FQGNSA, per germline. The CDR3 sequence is CASSLMGHVDPPYEQYF.

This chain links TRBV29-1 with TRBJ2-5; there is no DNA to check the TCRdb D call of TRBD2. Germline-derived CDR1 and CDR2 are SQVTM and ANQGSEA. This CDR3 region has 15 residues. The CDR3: CSVDGVAADAETQYF.